The 2 T cell receptor beta chains in this list originate from one sample, sequenced in a study of identical twins. A single record per CDR3 protein comes from TCRdb applying MiXCR to the 5' RACE reads. Seen here are approximately 1.8 million distinct CDR3 sequences, about 32% observed once, and the top ten hold about 0.3%. Input material: cord blood. All receptors come from a newborn girl in good health.

J is TRBJ2-7 and V is TRBV28, with 8 bases fitting TRBD2. This CDR3 comprises 14 residues. Germline values: CDR1 MDHEN, CDR2 SYDVKM. The junction had 4 bases not matched to a gene; V was cut back by 6 bases and J by 0 bases. CDR3 region: CASSIAGLSYEQYF. The CDR3 region has the DNA TGTGCCAGCAGCATAGCGGGGCTCTCCTACGAGCAGTACTTC.

The gene calls are TRBV6-1 and TRBJ1-4; 7 nucleotides match TRBD1. Germline V gene data show CDR1 as MNHNS and CDR2 as SASEGT. CDR3 size: 14 residues. V lost 8 bases and J lost 4; bases outside the gene matches: 7. CDR3 sequence reads: CASGLRGVNEKLFF. The CDR3 region has the DNA TGTGCCAGCGGCCTCAGGGGGGTTAATGAAAAACTGTTTTTT.